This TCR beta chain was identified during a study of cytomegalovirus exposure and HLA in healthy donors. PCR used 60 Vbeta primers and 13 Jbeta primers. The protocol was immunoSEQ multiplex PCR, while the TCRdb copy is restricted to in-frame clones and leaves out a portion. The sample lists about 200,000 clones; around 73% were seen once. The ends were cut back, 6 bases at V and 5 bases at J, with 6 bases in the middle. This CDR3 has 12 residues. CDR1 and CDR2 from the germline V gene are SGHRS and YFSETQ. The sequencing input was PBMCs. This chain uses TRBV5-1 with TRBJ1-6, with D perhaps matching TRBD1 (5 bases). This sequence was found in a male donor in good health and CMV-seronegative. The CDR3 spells CASTRDNSPLHF. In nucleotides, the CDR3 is TGCGCCAGCACCAGGGATAATTCACCCCTCCACTTT.